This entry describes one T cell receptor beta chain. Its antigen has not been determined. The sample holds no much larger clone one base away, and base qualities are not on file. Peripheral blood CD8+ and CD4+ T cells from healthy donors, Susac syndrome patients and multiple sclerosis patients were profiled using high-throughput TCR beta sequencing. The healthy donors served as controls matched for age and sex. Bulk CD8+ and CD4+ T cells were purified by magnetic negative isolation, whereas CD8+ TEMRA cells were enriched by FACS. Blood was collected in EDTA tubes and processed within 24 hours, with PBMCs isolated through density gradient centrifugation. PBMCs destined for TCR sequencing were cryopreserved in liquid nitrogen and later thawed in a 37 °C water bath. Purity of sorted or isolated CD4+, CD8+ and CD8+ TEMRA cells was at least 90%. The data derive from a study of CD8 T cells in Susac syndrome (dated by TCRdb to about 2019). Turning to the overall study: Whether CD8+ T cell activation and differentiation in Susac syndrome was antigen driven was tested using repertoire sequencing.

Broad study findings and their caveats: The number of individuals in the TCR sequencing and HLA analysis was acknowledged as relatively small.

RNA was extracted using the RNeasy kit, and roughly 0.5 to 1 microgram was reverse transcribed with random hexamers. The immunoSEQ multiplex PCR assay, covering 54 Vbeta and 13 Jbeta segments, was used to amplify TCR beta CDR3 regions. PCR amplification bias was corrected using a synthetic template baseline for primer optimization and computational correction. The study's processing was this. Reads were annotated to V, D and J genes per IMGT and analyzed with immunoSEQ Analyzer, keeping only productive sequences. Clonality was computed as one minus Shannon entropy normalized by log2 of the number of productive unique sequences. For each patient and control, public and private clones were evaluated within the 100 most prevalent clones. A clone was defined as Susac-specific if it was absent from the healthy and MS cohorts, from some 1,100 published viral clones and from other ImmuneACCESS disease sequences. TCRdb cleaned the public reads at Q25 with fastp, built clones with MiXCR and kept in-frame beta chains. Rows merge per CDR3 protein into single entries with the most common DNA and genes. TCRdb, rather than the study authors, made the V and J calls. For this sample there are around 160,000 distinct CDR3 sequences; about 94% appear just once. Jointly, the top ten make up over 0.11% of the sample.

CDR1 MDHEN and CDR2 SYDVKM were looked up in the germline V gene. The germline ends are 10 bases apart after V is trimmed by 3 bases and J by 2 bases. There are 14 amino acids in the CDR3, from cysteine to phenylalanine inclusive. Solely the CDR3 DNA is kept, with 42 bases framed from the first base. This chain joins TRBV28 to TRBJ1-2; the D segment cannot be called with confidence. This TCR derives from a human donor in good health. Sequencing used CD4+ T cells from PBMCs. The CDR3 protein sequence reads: CASSFREVNYGYTF. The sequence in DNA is TGTGCCAGCAGTTTCCGGGAAGTAAACTATGGCTACACCTTC.